This T cell receptor beta chain was found in a study of OX40 agonist ivuxolimab in advanced cancers. Sequencing used immunoSEQ multiplex PCR; TCRdb keeps in-frame clones, though not all of them. In the table there are 65,000 to 95,000 clones, about 90% of which are singletons. Germline CDR1 MNHEY, CDR2 SMNVEV (reference sequence). The CDR3 totals 15 residues. Between the trimmed V and J ends, which lost 1 base and 5 bases, there was a span of 12 bases. This sequence was found in an adult with an advanced solid tumor such as melanoma, head and neck, liver or kidney cancer. Here the sequenced sample was CD4+ or CD8+ T cells sorted from blood, taken in a trial of the OX40 agonist ivuxolimab. V and J are TRBV27 and TRBJ1-5; TRBD1 might be the D (6 bases). The CDR3 sequence: CASSLFRQVHQPQHF. In nucleotides, the CDR3 is TGTGCCAGCAGTTTATTCAGACAGGTTCATCAGCCCCAGCATTTT.